Following are 19 T cell receptor beta chains from one sample sequenced in a study of blood T cell repertoires in COVID-19. The table came from immunoSEQ multiplex PCR; TCRdb's copy has only in-frame clones and leaves some out. The sample has 66,000 or so clones; around 77% are singletons. Sequences were obtained from peripheral blood. All receptors come from a human donor in a cohort sampled during active COVID-19.

The rearrangement uses TRBV4-3 and TRBJ2-3; D is possibly TRBD2 (5 bases). CDR3 length: 17 residues. V was pared by 0 bases and J by 2 bases, with 15 bases between. Looked up from germline, CDR1 is LGHNA and CDR2 is YSLEER. Here the CDR3 DNA reads TGCGCCAGCAGCCAAGAGAGACTAAGCTCGTTCACAGATACGCAGTATTTT. Amino acid sequence: CASSQERLSSFTDTQYF.

This chain joins TRBV30 and TRBJ1-2; 9 nucleotides line up with TRBD1. The CDR3 extends over 16 amino acids. The ends lost 3 bases at V and 4 bases at J; junction bases unmatched: 12. CDR1 is GTSNPN and CDR2 is SVGIG in the germline V gene (reference sequence). CDR3 sequence reads: CAWSATGGLVVYGYTF. The CDR3 DNA reads as TGTGCCTGGAGCGCCACAGGGGGCTTGGTTGTCTATGGCTACACCTTC.

The chain employs TRBV3-1 (or the pseudogene TRBV3-2) and TRBJ2-7, with D tentatively TRBD2 (6 bases). The CDR3 extends over 14 amino acids. The V end was cut by 2 bases, the J end by 5 bases, with 13 bases between. Looked up from germline, CDR1 is LGHDT and CDR2 is YNNKEL (reference sequence). CDR3 sequence: CASSQRGSGNEQYF. Written as DNA, the CDR3 is TGTGCCAGCAGCCAACGGGGGTCGGGTAACGAGCAGTACTTC.

This chain connects TRBV5-1 to TRBJ2-7; 11 bases match TRBD1. V gave up 6 bases and J gave up 6 bases; unmatched junction bases: 5. This CDR3 spans 13 amino acids. Germline CDR1 reads SGHRS; CDR2 reads YFSETQ. The CDR3 reads CASTRTGGAEQYF. CDR3 in DNA: TGCGCCAGCACTCGGACAGGGGGCGCCGAGCAGTACTTC.

The CDR3 bases are TGTGCCAGCAGCTTATACGGCGAGCAGTACTTC. This sequence encodes CASSLYGEQYF. This rearrangement joins TRBV7-8 to TRBJ2-7; D unclear. V lost 2 bases, J lost 6 bases, and 5 bases lay in between. The germline V gene has CDR1 SGHVS and CDR2 FQNEAQ. This CDR3 contains 11 residues.

The J gene is TRBJ2-7, the V gene TRBV28, with D possibly matching TRBD2 (5 bases). The CDR3 contains 12 residues. Germline V CDR1 and CDR2: MDHEN, SYDVKM. The V and J ends lost 5 bases and 9 bases respectively, with 14 bases between them. In nucleotides, the CDR3 is TGTGCCAGCAGTCGAGTCCCAGAGGGGCAGTACTTC. This codes for CASSRVPEGQYF.

The chain recombines TRBV24-1 with TRBJ2-1, with D perhaps TRBD2 (6 bases). The V end lost 3 bases, the J end lost 7 bases, and 12 bases lay between the germline ends. Per the germline V gene, CDR1 is KGHDR and CDR2 is SFDVKD. This CDR3 contains 14 residues. For the CDR3, the DNA is TGTGCCACCAGTGATCCGCGGGGCGAAAATGAGCAGTTCTTC. Encoded protein: CATSDPRGENEQFF.

The V and J genes are TRBV28 and TRBJ1-1; 9 nucleotides line up with TRBD1. The trim removed 4 bases at V and 3 bases at J, leaving 3 bases unmatched. The CDR3 extends over 14 amino acids. Germline V gives CDR1 MDHEN, CDR2 SYDVKM. The CDR3, as DNA: TGTGCCAGCAGTTCGACAGGGGGGGACACTGAAGCTTTCTTT. Protein product: CASSSTGGDTEAFF.

This clone has just a few counts. The V gene is TRBV2, the J gene TRBJ1-2; no clear D. The CDR3 sequence is 14 residues long. Germline V CDR1 and CDR2: SNHLY, FYNNEI. The V and J ends lost 4 bases and 3 bases respectively, with 12 bases between them. The CDR3 DNA reads as TGTGCCAGCAGTGCCGGGAGGAGTTACTATGGCTACACCTTC. This encodes CASSAGRSYYGYTF.

This clone appeared a single time. The gene calls are TRBV4-2 and TRBJ1-4; TRBD1 matches 8 bases. The germline V gene encodes CDR1 LGHNA and CDR2 YNFKEQ. With V trimmed by 1 base and J by 3 bases, 4 bases remained unmatched. The length of the CDR3 is 16 residues. CDR3 DNA: TGTGCCAGCAGCCAAGGCAGGGGGCCAGCTAATGAAAAACTGTTTTTT. Protein product: CASSQGRGPANEKLFF.

The CDR3 DNA reads TGTGCCAGTCGGTCGCTGCCTGGGGCCAACGTCCTGACTTTC. Its translation is CASRSLPGANVLTF. The rearrangement links TRBV19 to TRBJ2-6; D unclear. The CDR3 is 14 amino acids. The V and J ends lost 8 bases and 2 bases respectively, with 10 bases between them. CDR1 is LNHDA and CDR2 is SQIVND in the germline V gene (reference sequence).

V gene TRBV7-8 combines with J gene TRBJ1-2; D uncertain. Per germline, CDR1 SGHVS and CDR2 FQNEAQ. V lost 1 base and J lost 8, with 11 bases in between. The CDR3 runs to 13 residues. This chain's CDR3 is CASSLEGIAGYTF. Here the CDR3 DNA reads TGTGCCAGCAGCTTAGAGGGTATAGCGGGCTACACCTTC. The variable domain in full, with the rest retrieved from reference TRBV7-8 and TRBJ1-2, is GAGVSQSPRYKVAKRGQDVALRCDPISGHVSLFWYQQALGQGPEFLTYFQNEAQLDKSGLPSDRFFAERPEGSVSTLKIQRTQQEDSAVYLCASSLEGIAGYTFGSGTRLTVV.

The CDR3 DNA follows: TGTGCCAGTAGTATAGGAGGAGGCCGAGCCCATGGGGGCTACACCTTC. This encodes CASSIGGGRAHGGYTF. The V gene is TRBV19, the J gene TRBJ1-2, with D uncertain. Looked up from germline, CDR1 is LNHDA and CDR2 is SQIVND (reference sequence). Between the trimmed V and J ends, which lost 1 base and 8 bases, there was a span of 20 bases. The CDR3 length is 16 residues.

V and J are TRBV19 and TRBJ2-5, with TRBD2 as a possible D gene (6 bases). The CDR3 contains 13 residues. Germline CDR1 reads LNHDA; CDR2 reads SQIVND (reference sequence). V gave up 6 bases and J gave up 5 bases, with 13 bases separating them. DNA of the CDR3: TGTGCCAGTAGACCAAGGAGGGCTGAGACCCAGTACTTC. It specifies CASRPRRAETQYF.

V is TRBV7-2 and J is TRBJ2-7; weak D call: TRBD2 (7 bases). This CDR3 spans 16 amino acids. V was trimmed by 2 bases and J by 3 bases, leaving 17 bases between them. CDR1 and CDR2 from the germline V gene are SGHTA and FQGNSA. The CDR3 DNA follows: TGTGCCAGCAGCTTATGGGGGGCGGGAGACAGCTACGAGCAGTACTTC. It codes for CASSLWGAGDSYEQYF.

This clone was observed a few times. The rearrangement links TRBV28 to TRBJ1-2; 10 bases map to TRBD1. Trimming took 3 bases from V and 5 from J; bases not matched to a gene: 6. The CDR3 contains 15 residues. Germline CDR1 and CDR2: MDHEN and SYDVKM. Written as DNA, the CDR3 is TGTGCCAGCAGTTTGGGACAGGGGTATAGTTATGGCTACACCTTC. As protein: CASSLGQGYSYGYTF.

The V gene is TRBV3-1 (or the pseudogene TRBV3-2), the J gene TRBJ1-6; D is ambiguous. The CDR3 contains 14 residues. Germline CDR1 LGHDT, CDR2 YNNKEL (reference sequence). V was trimmed by 1 base and J by 5 bases, leaving 6 bases between them. This CDR3 reads CASSQGLNNSPLHF. CDR3 nucleotides: TGTGCCAGCAGCCAAGGCCTAAATAATTCACCCCTCCACTTT.

The rearrangement links TRBV27 to TRBJ2-7; TRBD2 matches 8 bases. CDR3 length: 14 residues. The germline gives CDR1 MNHEY, CDR2 SMNVEV (reference sequence). The V segment lost 5 bases and the J segment 2 bases; nucleotides outside the gene matches: 5. The CDR3 nucleotides are TGTGCCAGCAGTAGAACTAGCGGCACCTACGAGCAGTACTTC. Protein product: CASSRTSGTYEQYF.

On this clone: One junction end does not reproduce the germline sequence, and a read error may be involved. This sequence joins TRBV7-7 and TRBJ2-5; the match to TRBD2 covers 9 bases. This CDR3 spans 16 amino acids. CDR1 SSHAT and CDR2 FNYEAQ come from the germline V gene (reference sequence). In DNA, the CDR3 is TGTGCTAGCAGCTCCTTTGCGGGAGGGTTTGGAGAGACCCAGTACTTC. Translated, it gives CASSSFAGGFGETQYF.